This is a list of T cell receptor beta chains from one sample in a study of OX40 agonist ivuxolimab in advanced cancers. Assay used: immunoSEQ multiplex PCR; TCRdb lists only in-frame clones, some missing. Among about 64,000 clones listed, around 83% were seen once. The material sequenced was CD4+ or CD8+ T cells sorted from blood, taken in a trial of the OX40 agonist ivuxolimab. The receptors originated from an adult with an advanced solid tumor such as melanoma, head and neck, liver or kidney cancer. The CDR3 runs from the conserved cysteine through the conserved F or W. A D gene is named only where the DNA matches it firmly. Size tells how often a clone was seen (once, few, many) or the class of an expanded clone, and some rows leave it out.

CDR3 protein	CDR3 DNA	CDR3 length	V gene	J gene	D gene	clone size
CASSQEGTSGSSRQYF	TGCGCCAGCAGCCAAGAAGGGACTAGCGGGAGCTCTAGGCAGTACTTC	16	TRBV4-3	TRBJ2-7	TRBD2	-
CASSQDTGTTYGYTF	TGTGCCAGCAGCCAAGACACCGGGACAACCTATGGCTACACCTTC	15	TRBV4-2	TRBJ1-2	-	-
CAIRGTEKNTEAFF	TGTGCCATCAGAGGGACGGAAAAGAACACTGAAGCTTTCTTT	14	TRBV10-3	TRBJ1-1	-	-
CSVLAGRVGKGLYGYAF	TGCAGCGTGCTCGCGGGTCGGGTGGGGAAGGGGCTCTATGGCTACGCCTTC	17	TRBV29-1	TRBJ1-2	-	-
CASSSDFREQFF	TGTGCCAGCAGCTCGGACTTCAGGGAGCAGTTCTTC	12	TRBV5-6	TRBJ2-1	-	-
CASSLTGGNQPQHF	TGTGCCAGTAGTCTCACAGGGGGCAATCAGCCCCAGCATTTT	14	TRBV19	TRBJ1-5	TRBD1	once
CASSSTGAGDGANVLTF	TGTGCCAGCAGCTCGACAGGGGCGGGTGATGGGGCCAACGTCCTGACTTTC	17	TRBV7-2	TRBJ2-6	TRBD1	-
CSASDSLDEQYF	TGCAGCGCCTCGGACAGCCTCGACGAGCAGTACTTC	12	TRBV29-1	TRBJ2-7	-	-
CASRDDRVSDIQYF	TGTGCCAGCAGGGACGACAGGGTATCGGACATTCAGTACTTC	14	TRBV2	TRBJ2-4	TRBD1	-
CASSRTRNTEAFF	TGTGCCAGCAGCCGAACCCGTAACACTGAAGCTTTCTTT	13	TRBV6-5	TRBJ1-1	-	-
CASSLFANYEQYF	TGTGCCAGCAGCTTATTCGCAAACTACGAGCAGTACTTC	13	TRBV7-9	TRBJ2-7	-	-
CASSESGETQYF	TGTGCCAGCAGTGAATCTGGAGAGACCCAGTACTTC	12	TRBV2	TRBJ2-5	-	-
CASSLGGSGNTIYF	TGTGCCAGCAGCTTAGGAGGCTCTGGAAACACCATATATTTT	14	TRBV7-8	TRBJ1-3	-	-
CASTVDSGTEAFF	TGTGCCAGCACCGTTGACTCAGGCACTGAAGCTTTCTTT	13	TRBV6-1	TRBJ1-1	-	-
CASSLIGGAGNTIYF	TGTGCCAGCAGCTTAATAGGGGGCGCTGGAAACACCATATATTTT	15	TRBV7-9	TRBJ1-3	TRBD1	-
CASSSPGGVYSEQFF	TGTGCCAGCAGCTCGCCCGGGGGCGTATACAGTGAGCAGTTCTTC	15	TRBV7-9	TRBJ2-1	-	-
CASSLRGSSYNEQFF	TGTGCCAGCAGCTTACGCGGGAGCTCCTACAATGAGCAGTTCTTC	15	TRBV7-6	TRBJ2-1	TRBD2	-
CASNFNGISYGYTF	TGTGCCAGCAACTTTAACGGGATCTCCTATGGCTACACCTTC	14	TRBV7-2	TRBJ1-2	-	-
CSAQRPGNTEAFF	TGCAGCGCCCAGCGGCCGGGAAACACTGAAGCTTTCTTT	13	TRBV29-1	TRBJ1-1	-	-
CASSLDRTNQPQHF	TGTGCCAGCAGCTTGGACAGGACTAATCAGCCCCAGCATTTT	14	TRBV5-8	TRBJ1-5	-	-